Shown below are 26 T cell receptor beta chains from a single sample sequenced in a study of response to subunit inactivated influenza vaccine. TCRdb reanalysed the RT-PCR reads using MiXCR and keeps one entry per CDR3 protein. The sample has more than 550,000 distinct CDR3 sequences; approximately 12% are singletons. Material: PBMCs from blood, obtained on the day of vaccination. The receptors shown here come from a man aged 45 to 65 who received an inactivated influenza vaccine.

The gene calls are TRBV7-9 and TRBJ2-7; no clear D gene. This CDR3 comprises 14 residues. Germline CDR1 reads SEHNR; CDR2 reads FQNEAQ (reference sequence). V lost 10 bases, J lost 2 bases, and 18 bases lay in between. The CDR3 is CATASGYRPYEQYF. CDR3 DNA sequence: TGTGCCACCGCATCTGGGTACCGACCCTACGAGCAGTACTTC. The full variable domain, in which reference TRBV7-9 and TRBJ2-7 provide the parts outside the CDR3, is DTGVSQNPRHKITKRGQNVTFRCDPISEHNRLYWYRQTLGQGPEFLTYFQNEAQLEKSRLLSDRFSAERPKGSFSTLEIQRTEQGDSAMYLCATASGYRPYEQYFGPGTRLTVT.

This clonotype was found a few times. The chain carries TRBV29-1 and TRBJ2-5; TRBD2 agrees at 9 bases. There are 14 residues in the CDR3. The germline CDR1 and CDR2 sequences are SQVTM and ANQGSEA. Germline trimming cut 1 base from V and 6 bases from J; bases unmatched to any gene: 6. CDR3 sequence: CSVEGRGRAQTQYF. CDR3 DNA sequence: TGCAGCGTTGAAGGTCGCGGGAGGGCACAGACCCAGTACTTC. The whole variable domain, remainder taken from reference TRBV29-1 and TRBJ2-5, is SAVISQKPSRDICQRGTSLTIQCQVDSQVTMMFWYRQQPGQSLTLIATANQGSEATYESGFVIDKFPISRPNLTFSTLTVSNMSPEDSSIYLCSVEGRGRAQTQYFGPGTRLLVL.

This clonotype was detected many times. The chain is built from TRBV20-1 and TRBJ1-2; D might be TRBD1 (6 bases). This CDR3 has 15 amino acids. CDR1 is DFQATT, CDR2 SNEGSKA, per germline (reference sequence). Trimming stripped 0 bases from V and 4 bases from J, with 15 bases between. The CDR3: CSARDPRGARYGYTF. In DNA, the CDR3 is TGCAGTGCTAGAGATCCCAGGGGTGCGCGCTATGGCTACACCTTC.

The chain recombines TRBV6-6 with TRBJ2-7; D is possibly TRBD1 (6 bases). The V end lost 11 bases, the J end lost 0 bases, and 14 bases lay between the germline ends. The CDR3 extends over 13 amino acids. Germline V gives CDR1 MNHNY, CDR2 SVGAGI (reference sequence). The CDR3 reads CAVQQGYSYEQYF. DNA for the CDR3: TGTGCCGTCCAACAGGGCTACTCCTACGAGCAGTACTTC.

This clonotype occurred many times. This chain joins TRBV12-3 or TRBV12-4 and TRBJ2-1; 10 bases fit TRBD1. The CDR3 covers 15 residues. V shed 5 bases and J 4 bases; nucleotides not matched to a gene: 5. Here the CDR3 DNA reads TGTGCCAGCAGTATGCCGGGACAGGGGTACAATGAGCAGTTCTTC. Its protein product is CASSMPGQGYNEQFF.

The table lists this clonotype with a few counts. V gene TRBV20-1 combines with J gene TRBJ2-5, with D tentatively TRBD2 (6 bases). Trimming removed 3 bases from V and 3 bases from J, with 11 bases in between. The CDR3 contains 13 residues. Germline V gene lookup returns CDR1 DFQATT and CDR2 SNEGSKA (reference sequence). The CDR3 nucleotides read TGCAGTGCTAGGGGGGGTCCCGAAGAGACCCAGTACTTC. Translated, it gives CSARGGPEETQYF.

There are a few counts of this clonotype. This chain uses TRBV7-9 with TRBJ2-1, with unresolved D. The CDR3 runs to 13 residues. CDR1 is SEHNR and CDR2 is FQNEAQ in the germline V gene (reference sequence). The V end was cut by 8 bases, the J end by 4 bases, with 12 bases between. The CDR3 region is CASLDVRYNEQFF. CDR3 coding DNA: TGTGCCAGCTTGGATGTGAGGTACAATGAGCAGTTCTTC.

The gene calls are TRBV4-1 and TRBJ2-3, with 11 positions matching TRBD2. Germline-derived CDR1 and CDR2 are MGHRA and YSYEKL. CDR3 length equals 18 residues. The V gene end was trimmed by 0 bases and the J gene end by 5 bases; junction bases not matched to a gene: 10. CDR3 amino acids: CASSQETSGGPAKDTQYF. In nucleotides, the CDR3 is TGCGCCAGCAGCCAAGAAACTAGCGGGGGACCTGCGAAAGATACGCAGTATTTT.

This clonotype was seen a few times. V and J are TRBV6-2 or TRBV6-3 and TRBJ2-1; 7 nucleotides agree with TRBD2. CDR1 and CDR2 from the germline V gene are MNHEY and SVGEGT. V was clipped by 0 bases and J by 6 bases; unmatched bases: 5. This CDR3 region has 15 residues. The CDR3 nucleotides read TGTGCCAGCAGTTACTCCCCCCTAGCGGCCAATGAGCAGTTCTTC. Translated: CASSYSPLAANEQFF.

This clonotype was picked up a small number of times. This sequence joins TRBV24-1 and TRBJ2-2, with D uncertain. V was cut by 4 bases and J by 7 bases, with 6 bases left in between. The CDR3 length is 12 residues. Germline CDR1 and CDR2: KGHDR and SFDVKD. This CDR3 reads CATSEVVGELFF. DNA for the CDR3: TGTGCCACCAGTGAGGTCGTCGGGGAGCTGTTTTTT.

The V call is TRBV3-1, the J call TRBJ1-1; D gene ambiguous. The ends were cut back, 4 bases at V and 1 base at J, with 10 bases in the middle. CDR3 length: 14 amino acids. Germline CDR1 LGHDT, CDR2 YNNKEL (reference sequence). DNA of the CDR3: TGTGCCAGCAGCCGACCGGACGGGAACACTGAAGCTTTCTTT. It is translated as CASSRPDGNTEAFF.

This clonotype was observed many times. The chain uses TRBV4-2 and TRBJ2-7, with 8 bases aligning to TRBD2. Losses at the gene ends were 2 bases for V and 5 bases for J; bases not matched to a gene: 8. Germline CDR1 and CDR2: LGHNA and YNFKEQ. The CDR3 spans 15 residues. DNA for the CDR3: TGTGCCAGCAGCCAACACAGCGGGAGTGCCGACGAGCAGTACTTC. Its protein product is CASSQHSGSADEQYF.

This clonotype came up a few times. The chain links TRBV4-2 to TRBJ2-5; D is possibly TRBD2 (5 bases). The germline V gene encodes CDR1 LGHNA and CDR2 YNFKEQ. Trimming stripped 3 bases from V and 2 bases from J, with 19 bases between. This CDR3 is built from 17 residues. The CDR3 nucleotides are TGTGCCAGCAGCCAGCAACGGGGTTTGGGCGGTCAAGAGACCCAGTACTTC. Encoded protein: CASSQQRGLGGQETQYF.

J is TRBJ2-7 and V is TRBV6-5; possibly TRBD2 for D (5 bases). CDR1 and CDR2 (germline): MNHEY, SVGAGI. This CDR3 has 15 amino acids. The V end was cut by 0 bases, the J end by 0 bases, with 9 bases between. The CDR3 region is CASSYSGGNSYEQYF. CDR3 sequence (DNA): TGTGCCAGCAGTTACTCAGGAGGTAACTCCTACGAGCAGTACTTC.

This clonotype was found many times. V is TRBV4-1 and J is TRBJ2-3; 11 bases agree with TRBD2. Germline CDR1 reads MGHRA; CDR2 reads YSYEKL. This CDR3 has 19 amino acids. With 1 base clipped from V and 1 base from J, the junction kept 10 bases outside the gene matches. Written as DNA, the CDR3 is TGCGCCAGCAGCCAAGTTCCGCTAGCGGGGGGATACCGCACAGATACGCAGTATTTT. Its protein is CASSQVPLAGGYRTDTQYF.

The table lists this clonotype with a few counts. The chain uses TRBV10-3 and TRBJ2-3; the match to TRBD2 covers 16 bases. Trimming at V came to 9 bases and at J to 3 bases, leaving 9 bases not matched to a gene. Germline V gene sequence: CDR1 ENHRY, CDR2 SYGVKD. The CDR3 runs to 17 residues. Here the CDR3 reads CAMGGLAGGQRTDTQYF. Here the CDR3 DNA reads TGTGCCATGGGGGGACTAGCGGGGGGGCAGAGAACAGATACGCAGTATTTT.

J is TRBJ2-2 and V is TRBV20-1, with D hard to call. The CDR3 has 16 amino acids. Deletions cut 2 bases from V and 8 bases from J, with 21 bases between. Germline V lookup: CDR1 DFQATT, CDR2 SNEGSKA (reference sequence). CDR3 residues: CSARYGVRTPRGELFF. The CDR3 DNA is TGCAGTGCTAGATATGGGGTCAGAACCCCGAGAGGGGAGCTGTTTTTT.

This clonotype came up a few times. This chain uses TRBV28 with TRBJ2-7; D remains ambiguous. Trimming left V 6 bases short and J 7 bases short, with 10 bases between. Germline CDR1 and CDR2: MDHEN and SYDVKM. The CDR3 is 11 residues long. CDR3 sequence: CASSSPKEQYF. The CDR3 DNA reads TGTGCCAGCAGCTCACCAAAAGAGCAGTACTTC.

This clonotype has just a few counts. The chain has TRBV20-1 and TRBJ2-3, with TRBD2 matching 8 bases. The CDR3 spans 15 residues. Germline CDR1 DFQATT, CDR2 SNEGSKA (reference sequence). The ends lost 3 bases at V and 1 base at J; junction bases unmatched: 6. The CDR3: CSASGGRWGTDTQYF. CDR3 DNA sequence: TGCAGTGCTAGTGGCGGGAGGTGGGGCACAGATACGCAGTATTTT.

In its sample, this clonotype was seen a few times. J is TRBJ1-1 and V is TRBV7-9; no clear D gene. V shed 3 bases and J shed 6 bases, with 11 bases lying between them. This CDR3 comprises 13 residues. Germline lookup yields CDR1 SEHNR and CDR2 FQNEAQ (reference sequence). This CDR3 reads CASSLGRSPEAFF. CDR3 DNA: TGTGCCAGCAGCTTGGGCAGGAGCCCTGAAGCTTTCTTT. Looking up the rest from reference TRBV7-9 and TRBJ1-1 gives the full variable domain: DTGVSQNPRHKITKRGQNVTFRCDPISEHNRLYWYRQTLGQGPEFLTYFQNEAQLEKSRLLSDRFSAERPKGSFSTLEIQRTEQGDSAMYLCASSLGRSPEAFFGQGTRLTVV.

The chain combines TRBV3-1 with TRBJ2-1, with no clear D. Trimming took off 3 bases at V and 8 bases at J, with 8 bases between the two ends. The germline V gene has CDR1 LGHDT and CDR2 YNNKEL (reference sequence). This CDR3 is 12 amino acids long. CDR3 sequence: CASSHLWDEQFF. For the CDR3, the DNA is TGTGCCAGCAGCCATCTGTGGGATGAGCAGTTCTTC.

In this sample, this clonotype turned up a few times. V usage is TRBV6-1 and J usage is TRBJ2-7, with D maybe TRBD1 (7 bases). The V gene lost 6 bases and the J gene lost 1 base, with 13 bases spanning the gap. The V gene's germline CDR1 is MNHNS and CDR2 SASEGT. The CDR3 consists of 14 residues. The CDR3 protein is CASRGRGASYEQYF. The CDR3 coding sequence is TGTGCCAGCAGGGGCAGGGGGGCTTCCTACGAGCAGTACTTC.

The V gene is TRBV7-2, the J gene TRBJ1-1; D gene uncertain. CDR1 and CDR2 (germline): SGHTA, FQGNSA. V lost 0 bases and J 3 bases, leaving 11 bases between the germline ends. The CDR3 length is 15 residues. The CDR3 sequence: CASSLAQGSHTEAFF. The CDR3 region has the DNA TGTGCCAGCAGCTTAGCGCAAGGGTCTCACACTGAAGCTTTCTTT.

The sample holds a few counts of this clonotype. The chain employs TRBV12-3 or TRBV12-4 and TRBJ2-2, with D hard to call. Trimming removed 5 bases at V and 6 bases at J, with 10 bases between. This CDR3 region has 13 residues. For the CDR3, the DNA is TGTGCCAGCAGTCCGTCTCCTGCCGGGGAGCTGTTTTTT. The encoded protein is CASSPSPAGELFF.

The chain joins TRBV28 to TRBJ2-7, with 7 bases that match TRBD1. CDR1 and CDR2 from the germline V gene are MDHEN and SYDVKM. The CDR3 sequence is 17 residues long. J lost 2 bases, V lost 3 bases, and 13 bases had no gene match. CDR3 nucleotide sequence: TGTGCCAGCAGTTTCGGTACCGGGACAGAATTTACCTACGAGCAGTACTTC. Protein product: CASSFGTGTEFTYEQYF.

J is TRBJ2-7 and V is TRBV20-1; D may be TRBD2 (6 bases). V lost 3 bases, J lost 2 bases, and 26 bases lay in between. Germline V CDR1 and CDR2: DFQATT, SNEGSKA (reference sequence). This CDR3 has 18 residues. The CDR3, as DNA: TGCAGTGCTAGGGCCGGGGCCGGTTTTTGGGAGGACCCCTACGAGCAGTACTTC. Protein product: CSARAGAGFWEDPYEQYF.